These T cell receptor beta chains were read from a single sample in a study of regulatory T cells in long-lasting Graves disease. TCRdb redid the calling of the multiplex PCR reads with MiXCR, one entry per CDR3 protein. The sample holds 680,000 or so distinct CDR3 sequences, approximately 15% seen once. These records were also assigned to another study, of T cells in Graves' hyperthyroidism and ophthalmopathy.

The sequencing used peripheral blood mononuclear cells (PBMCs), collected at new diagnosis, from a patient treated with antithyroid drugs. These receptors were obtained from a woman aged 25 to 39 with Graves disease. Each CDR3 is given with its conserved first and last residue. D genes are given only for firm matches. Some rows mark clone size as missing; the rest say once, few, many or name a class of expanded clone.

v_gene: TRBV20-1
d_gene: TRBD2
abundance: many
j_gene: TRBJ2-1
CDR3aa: CSASRVAGGIEQFF
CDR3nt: TGCAGTGCTAGCAGGGTAGCGGGAGGTATTGAGCAGTTCTTC

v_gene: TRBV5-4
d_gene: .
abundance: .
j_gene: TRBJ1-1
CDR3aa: CASSLEVEGTEAFF
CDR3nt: TGTGCCAGCAGCTTGGAGGTAGAAGGCACTGAAGCTTTCTTT

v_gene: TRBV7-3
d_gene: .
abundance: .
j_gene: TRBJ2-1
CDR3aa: CASSLLQGGEQFF
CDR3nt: TGTGCCAGCAGCTTACTTCAAGGGGGTGAGCAGTTCTTC

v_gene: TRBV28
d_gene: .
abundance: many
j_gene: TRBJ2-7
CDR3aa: CASNGVKSYEQYF
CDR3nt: TGTGCCAGCAATGGTGTCAAGAGCTACGAGCAGTACTTC

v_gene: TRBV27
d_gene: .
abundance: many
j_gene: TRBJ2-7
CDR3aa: CASSSIGQTAYEQYF
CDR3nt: TGTGCCAGCAGTTCAATAGGACAGACAGCCTACGAGCAGTACTTC

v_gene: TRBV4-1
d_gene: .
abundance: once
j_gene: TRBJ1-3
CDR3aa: CASSAPAKKGNTIYF
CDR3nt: TGCGCCAGCAGCGCCCCCGCCAAAAAAGGAAACACCATATATTTT

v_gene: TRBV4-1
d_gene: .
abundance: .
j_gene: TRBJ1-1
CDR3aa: CASSQDRDLEAFF
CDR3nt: TGCGCCAGCAGCCAAGACAGGGATCTTGAAGCTTTCTTT

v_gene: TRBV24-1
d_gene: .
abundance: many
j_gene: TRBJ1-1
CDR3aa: CATSESRVGTEAFF
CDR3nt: TGTGCCACCAGTGAAAGCAGGGTAGGTACTGAAGCTTTCTTT

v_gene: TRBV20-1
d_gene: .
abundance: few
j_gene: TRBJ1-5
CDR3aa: CSARTESNQPQHF
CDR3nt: TGCAGTGCCCGGACAGAAAGCAATCAGCCCCAGCATTTT

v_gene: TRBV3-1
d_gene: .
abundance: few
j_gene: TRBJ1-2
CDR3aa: CASSQTSQGYTF
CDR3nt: TGTGCCAGCAGCCAAACATCACAGGGCTACACCTTC

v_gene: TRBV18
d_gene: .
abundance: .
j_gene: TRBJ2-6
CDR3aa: CASSPTLFSGANVLTF
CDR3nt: TGTGCCAGCTCACCAACCCTTTTCTCTGGGGCCAACGTCCTGACTTTC

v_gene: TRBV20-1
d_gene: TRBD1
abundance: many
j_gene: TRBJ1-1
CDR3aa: CSAITTGRVDTEAFF
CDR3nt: TGCAGTGCCATCACGACAGGGAGGGTCGACACTGAAGCTTTCTTT

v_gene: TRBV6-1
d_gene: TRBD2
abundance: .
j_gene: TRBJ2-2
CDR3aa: CASSRGSANTGELFF
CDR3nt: TGTGCCAGCAGTCGCGGGAGCGCGAACACCGGGGAGCTGTTTTTT

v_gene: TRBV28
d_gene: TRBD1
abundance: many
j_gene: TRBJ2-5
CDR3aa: CASSRDRVPQETQYF
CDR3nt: TGTGCCAGCAGTAGGGACAGGGTCCCCCAGGAGACCCAGTACTTC

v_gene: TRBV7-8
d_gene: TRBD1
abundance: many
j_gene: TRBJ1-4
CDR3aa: CASSLADREEEKLFF
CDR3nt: TGTGCCAGCAGCTTAGCGGACAGGGAGGAGGAAAAACTGTTTTTT

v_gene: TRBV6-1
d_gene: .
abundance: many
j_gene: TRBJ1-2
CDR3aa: CASSPGQAAGYTF
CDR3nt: TGTGCCAGCAGCCCTGGCCAGGCGGCGGGCTACACCTTC

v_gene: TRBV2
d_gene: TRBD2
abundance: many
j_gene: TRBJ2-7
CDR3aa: CASRDLAGAYEQYF
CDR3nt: TGTGCCAGCAGAGATCTAGCGGGAGCTTACGAGCAGTACTTC

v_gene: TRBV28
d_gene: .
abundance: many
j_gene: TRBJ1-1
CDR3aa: CASYTQENTEAFF
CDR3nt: TGTGCCAGCTATACACAGGAGAACACTGAAGCTTTCTTT

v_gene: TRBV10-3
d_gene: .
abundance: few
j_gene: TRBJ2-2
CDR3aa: CAISQGGTGELFF
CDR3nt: TGTGCCATCAGCCAGGGGGGTACCGGGGAGCTGTTTTTT

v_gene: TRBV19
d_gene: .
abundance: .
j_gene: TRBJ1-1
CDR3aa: CASKSGQPGAEAFF
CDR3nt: TGTGCCAGTAAATCAGGACAGCCTGGGGCTGAAGCTTTCTTT

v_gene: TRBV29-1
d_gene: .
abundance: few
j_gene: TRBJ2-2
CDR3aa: CSVYRTGELFF
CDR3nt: TGCAGCGTTTATCGGACCGGGGAGCTGTTTTTT

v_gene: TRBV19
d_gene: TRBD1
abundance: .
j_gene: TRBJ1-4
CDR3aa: CASSITGTDLSTNEKLFF
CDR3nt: TGTGCCAGTAGTATAACCGGGACAGATCTTTCTACTAATGAAAAACTGTTTTTT

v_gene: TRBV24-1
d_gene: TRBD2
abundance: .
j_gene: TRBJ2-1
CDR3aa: CATSDPGLAGHRARNEQFF
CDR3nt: TGTGCCACCAGTGATCCCGGGCTAGCGGGACACAGGGCTCGAAATGAGCAGTTCTTC

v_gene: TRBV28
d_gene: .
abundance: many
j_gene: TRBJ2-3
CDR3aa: CASSFQVTDTQYF
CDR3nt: TGTGCCAGCAGTTTCCAGGTCACAGATACGCAGTATTTT

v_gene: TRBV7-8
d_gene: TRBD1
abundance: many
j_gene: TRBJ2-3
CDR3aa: CASSQESAGTGWIADTQYF
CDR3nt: TGTGCCAGCAGCCAAGAGTCGGCCGGGACAGGGTGGATCGCAGATACGCAGTATTTT

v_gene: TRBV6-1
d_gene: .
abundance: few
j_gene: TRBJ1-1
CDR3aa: CASIHGGAVPEAFF
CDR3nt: TGTGCCAGCATCCACGGGGGCGCGGTACCTGAAGCTTTCTTT

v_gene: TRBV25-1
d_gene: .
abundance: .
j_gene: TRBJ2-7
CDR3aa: CASSDERASSYEQYF
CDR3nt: TGTGCCAGCAGCGATGAGCGGGCCTCTTCCTACGAGCAGTACTTC

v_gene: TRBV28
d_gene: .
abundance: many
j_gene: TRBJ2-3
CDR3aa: CASTLRDSGFGRTDTQYF
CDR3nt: TGTGCCAGCACCCTACGCGACTCAGGGTTCGGACGCACAGATACGCAGTATTTT

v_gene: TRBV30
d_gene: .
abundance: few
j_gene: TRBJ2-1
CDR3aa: CACQSSYNEQFF
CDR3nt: TGTGCCTGCCAGAGCTCCTACAATGAGCAGTTCTTC

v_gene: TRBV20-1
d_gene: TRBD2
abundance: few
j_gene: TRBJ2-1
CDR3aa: CSARQVAGVSYNEQFF
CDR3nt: TGCAGTGCTAGACAAGTAGCGGGAGTATCCTACAATGAGCAGTTCTTC

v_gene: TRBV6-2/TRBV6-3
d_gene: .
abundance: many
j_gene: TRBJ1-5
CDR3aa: CASSEDSGRQPQHF
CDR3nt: TGTGCCAGCAGTGAAGATTCAGGGCGGCAGCCCCAGCATTTT

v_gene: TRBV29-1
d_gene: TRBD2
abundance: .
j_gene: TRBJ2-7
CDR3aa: CSVTSGRGYEQYF
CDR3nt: TGCAGCGTCACTAGCGGGAGAGGCTACGAGCAGTACTTC

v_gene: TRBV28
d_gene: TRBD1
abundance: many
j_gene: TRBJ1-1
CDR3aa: CASSSLDRGNTEAFF
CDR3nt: TGTGCCAGCAGTTCACTGGACAGGGGGAACACTGAAGCTTTCTTT

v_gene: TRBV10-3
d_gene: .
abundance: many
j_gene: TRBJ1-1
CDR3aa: CAIKSRGTEAFF
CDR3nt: TGTGCCATCAAGAGCCGAGGCACTGAAGCTTTCTTT

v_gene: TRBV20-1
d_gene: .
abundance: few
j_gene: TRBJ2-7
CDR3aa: CSAQEAPAQYF
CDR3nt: TGCAGTGCTCAAGAAGCCCCCGCGCAGTACTTC

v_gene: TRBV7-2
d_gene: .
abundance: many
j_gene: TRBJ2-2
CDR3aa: CASSFDSFSANTGELFF
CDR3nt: TGTGCCAGCAGCTTTGACAGTTTCTCCGCGAACACCGGGGAGCTGTTTTTT

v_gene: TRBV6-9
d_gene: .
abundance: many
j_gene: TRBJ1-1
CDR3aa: CASSFTDTEAFF
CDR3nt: TGTGCCAGCAGTTTCACAGACACTGAAGCTTTCTTT

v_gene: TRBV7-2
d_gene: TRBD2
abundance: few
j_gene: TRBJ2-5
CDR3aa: CASDSGRAGYQETQYF
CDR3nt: TGTGCCAGCGATAGCGGGAGGGCCGGGTACCAAGAGACCCAGTACTTC

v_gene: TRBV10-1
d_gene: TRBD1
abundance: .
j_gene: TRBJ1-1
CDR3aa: CASSARTGGYYTEAFF
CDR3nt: TGCGCCAGCAGTGCCCGGACAGGAGGCTACTACACTGAAGCTTTCTTT

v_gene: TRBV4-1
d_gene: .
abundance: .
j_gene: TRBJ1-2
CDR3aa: CASRQMPTNYGYTF
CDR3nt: TGCGCCAGCCGACAGATGCCAACTAACTATGGCTACACCTTC

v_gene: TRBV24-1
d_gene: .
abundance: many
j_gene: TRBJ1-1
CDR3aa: CATSDLLVERRSAEAFF
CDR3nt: TGTGCCACCAGTGATTTGCTCGTCGAGCGGCGGAGCGCTGAAGCTTTCTTT

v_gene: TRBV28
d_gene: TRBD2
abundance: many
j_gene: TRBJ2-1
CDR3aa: CASSLPRTGTRLDEQFF
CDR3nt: TGTGCCAGCAGTTTACCCCGAACCGGGACTAGGCTCGATGAGCAGTTCTTC